The 5 T cell receptor beta chains listed next were all sequenced from one sample in a study of blood T cell repertoires in COVID-19. Clones were sequenced by immunoSEQ multiplex PCR, and TCRdb holds only the in-frame ones, with some missing. The table records around 290,000 clones, more than 70% of them present only once. The sample taken for sequencing was peripheral blood. These receptors all come from a woman aged 45-60 years who had recovered from COVID-19.

The chain joins TRBV10-3 to TRBJ2-1; tentative D call: TRBD2 (5 bases). V lost 4 bases and J lost 3, with 10 bases in between. The V gene's germline CDR1 is ENHRY and CDR2 SYGVKD. This CDR3 comprises 14 residues. The CDR3 DNA sequence: TGTGCCATCAGTGCATCTGGGAGCTACAATGAGCAGTTCTTC. Protein sequence: CAISASGSYNEQFF.

The chain uses TRBV5-5 and TRBJ1-1; 9 nucleotides line up with TRBD1. Trimming cost V 4 bases and J 6 bases; bases outside gene matches: 7. In germline, CDR1 is SGHKS, CDR2 YYEKEE (reference sequence). The CDR3 has 14 residues. In nucleotides, the CDR3 is TGTGCCAGCAGCCTCCGGGACAGGGTTTCTGAAGCTTTCTTT. Its protein product is CASSLRDRVSEAFF.

V gene TRBV5-1 combines with J gene TRBJ2-7; D is unclear. Trimming took off 4 bases at V and 4 bases at J, with 9 bases between the two ends. CDR1 and CDR2 (germline): SGHRS, YFSETQ. The CDR3 consists of 12 residues. The CDR3 reads CASSEDMYEQYF. CDR3 nucleotide sequence: TGCGCCAGCAGCGAAGACATGTACGAGCAGTACTTC. Full variable domain (missing parts from reference TRBV5-1 and TRBJ2-7): KAGVTQTPRYLIKTRGQQVTLSCSPISGHRSVSWYQQTPGQGLQFLFEYFSETQRNKGNFPGRFSGRQFSNSRSEMNVSTLELGDSALYLCASSEDMYEQYFGPGTRLTVT.

This clone was detected only a few times. V gene TRBV7-2 combines with J gene TRBJ2-1; D is possibly TRBD2 (5 bases). Germline CDR1 SGHTA, CDR2 FQGNSA. The CDR3 totals 16 residues. Trimming removed 0 bases from V and 3 bases from J, with 12 bases in between. The CDR3 DNA reads TGTGCCAGCAGCTTAGCACGAGGGAGTTTCTACAATGAGCAGTTCTTC. Residues: CASSLARGSFYNEQFF.

CDR3 in DNA: TGTGCCAGCACCCAGGGGCTGAACACTGAAGCTTTCTTT. Protein sequence: CASTQGLNTEAFF. This chain connects TRBV6-5 to TRBJ1-1; D is perhaps TRBD1 (6 bases). V shed 7 bases and J shed 0 bases, with 9 bases lying between them. The CDR3 consists of 13 residues. The V gene's germline CDR1 is MNHEY and CDR2 SVGAGI.